This TCR beta chain was found in a study of cytomegalovirus exposure and HLA in healthy donors. Study in general: T cells numbering about 180 million yielded 117 million unique TCR beta sequences in an earlier analysis.

Details on this clone: Its antigen remains unknown. Relative to the germline gene, one junction end is altered; a read error may explain this.

Primers included in the PCR were 60 Vbeta and 13 Jbeta primers. Profiling relied on immunoSEQ multiplex PCR, and the TCRdb table lists in-frame clones only, not all of them. Of some 140,000 clones listed, approximately 61% are singletons. The CDR3 is 13 amino acids. Germline V gene lookup returns CDR1 MNHNS and CDR2 SASEGT. General observations from the study: TCR sequences were mostly rare, though some public TCRs occurred in many donors. A previous analysis found most TCR beta V segments productive roughly 90% or roughly 30% of the time.

The J gene is TRBJ2-7, the V gene TRBV6-1; 7 bases fit TRBD1. Sequenced: PBMCs. This receptor was taken from a middle-aged woman in good health and CMV-seronegative. In DNA, the CDR3 is TGTGCCGGCAGCTCGGGACAGCCCTACGAGCAGTACTTC. As protein: CAGSSGQPYEQYF.